This T cell receptor (beta chain) comes out of a study of blood T cell repertoires in COVID-19. Study background: The cDNA or gDNA used as material had been derived from T cells, B-cell-depleted T cells, or PBMCs.

With 4 bases removed from V and 9 bases from J, the gap between germline ends came to 12 bases. CDR3 size: 13 residues. In the authors' methods: Reference gene primer amplification gave estimated nucleated cell counts. Assay: immunoSEQ multiplex PCR; the TCRdb copy retains only in-frame clones and omits some. V and J calls and clone size follow that table, whereas D and trimming were derived from the DNA. Counted here are around 260,000 clones, about 90% occurring once; the ten biggest clones make up more than 1.3%. The sample comprised peripheral blood. This clonotype originated in a woman aged 40 to 49 who had recovered from COVID-19. This rearrangement joins TRBV12-3 or TRBV12-4 to TRBJ1-4; no definite D call. The CDR3: CASSYNSQKKLFF. In DNA, the CDR3 is TGTGCCAGCAGTTATAACAGTCAGAAAAAACTGTTTTTT.